This TCR beta chain appears in the sequencing data of a study of cytomegalovirus exposure and HLA in healthy donors. General observations from the study: A missense variant in DCLRE1C was later tied to TCR beta V- and J-gene trimming.

Remarks on this clone: Its antigen is currently unknown.

Germline V gives CDR1 SNHLY, CDR2 FYNNEI. V was shortened by 4 bases and J by 5 bases, with 23 bases between the two germline ends. The CDR3 is made up of 17 amino acids. It was with 60 Vbeta and 13 Jbeta primers that the PCR ran. Profiled with immunoSEQ multiplex PCR; TCRdb holds only in-frame clones, not every one. Its table records approximately 110,000 clones. The chain links TRBV2 to TRBJ2-5; a weak D match, TRBD2 (6 bases). The TCR comes from a man between 18 and 29 years old in good health and CMV-seronegative. The sample comprised PBMCs. The CDR3, as DNA: TGTGCCAGCAGTGTCAGTTATGAGGGGACTTCAGGGGAGACCCAGTACTTC. Translated, it gives CASSVSYEGTSGETQYF.